This T cell receptor beta chain comes out of a study of human versus mouse CDR3 diversity and MHC coevolution. Study results and limitations: Mice had fewer CDR3 deletions and insertions than humans on average. Six MHC II alleles selected the human T cells. Among all groups, most of the three human donors showed least clonal inequality.

Profiling relied on immunoSEQ multiplex PCR, and the TCRdb table lists in-frame clones only, not all of them. The table lists around 77,000 clones, around 92% of them singletons. A remark on this clone: Its specificity is not known.

CDR3 length: 15 residues. Trimming cost V 7 bases and J 0 bases, with 13 bases left between them. In germline, CDR1 is MDHEN, CDR2 SYDVKM. The origin of this receptor is a person aged 30 to 69 in good health. The sequenced sample was naive CD4+ T cells from blood. Subset denoted: CD45RO-negative CD62L-positive naive CD4 T cells. The genes are TRBV28 and TRBJ1-3; possibly TRBD1 for D (5 bases). CDR3 in DNA: TGTGCCAGCACTTGGGGCCTCCACTCTGGAAACACCATATATTTT. Translated, it gives CASTWGLHSGNTIYF.